Listed below are T cell receptor beta chains from one sample, sequenced in a study of T cells in Graves' hyperthyroidism and ophthalmopathy. TCRdb redid the calling of the multiplex PCR reads with MiXCR, one entry per CDR3 protein. The sample shows about 250,000 distinct CDR3 sequences, more than 20% of them seen only once. Sequencing was carried out using blood. These receptors were collected from a woman aged 40 to 50 with Graves' ophthalmopathy. The CDR3 runs from the conserved cysteine through the conserved F or W. Each record gives: V gene, J gene, D gene, CDR3 protein. D genes are given only for firm matches.

v_call: TRBV30; j_call: TRBJ2-5; d_call: NA; cdr3_aa: CAWSAKGGKTQYF
v_call: TRBV6-5; j_call: TRBJ2-3; d_call: NA; cdr3_aa: CASSMSDTYTDTQYF
v_call: TRBV6-1; j_call: TRBJ1-5; d_call: NA; cdr3_aa: CACIGGGNQPQHF
v_call: TRBV11-2; j_call: TRBJ2-7; d_call: NA; cdr3_aa: CASSSLRRPGQYF
v_call: TRBV7-8; j_call: TRBJ2-7; d_call: TRBD1; cdr3_aa: CASSQGQARKYF
v_call: TRBV7-2; j_call: TRBJ1-1; d_call: NA; cdr3_aa: CASSPQPGNTEAFF
v_call: TRBV28; j_call: TRBJ1-1; d_call: TRBD1; cdr3_aa: CASVLTGVNTEAFF
v_call: TRBV6-1; j_call: TRBJ2-2; d_call: TRBD1; cdr3_aa: CASSDRENTGELFF
v_call: TRBV28; j_call: TRBJ1-2; d_call: NA; cdr3_aa: CASSPTGRREGLDYGYTF
v_call: TRBV19; j_call: TRBJ2-5; d_call: NA; cdr3_aa: CASSIGLASQETQYF
v_call: TRBV5-1; j_call: TRBJ2-2; d_call: NA; cdr3_aa: CASSLGDLGTGELFF